The 9 T cell receptor beta chains below were found in one sample sequenced in a study of metastatic and nonmetastatic thyroid tumors. None of the patients had undergone any treatment ahead of thyroid surgery. TCRdb re-called clones via MiXCR from the PCR reads. The repertoire holds under 45,000 clones, approximately 40% seen once, with roughly 20% in the top ten. Sequencing was carried out using tumor tissue. Receptors originate from a female donor with papillary thyroid cancer or a benign thyroid nodule (not recorded which). Some clones in this sample may be carry-over from other donors' samples.

This clone was seen a handful of times. The chain recombines TRBV6-1 with TRBJ2-3; TRBD2 agrees at 15 bases. The V and J ends lost 5 bases and 6 bases, in that order; junction bases with no gene match: 3. Germline V gives CDR1 MNHNS, CDR2 SASEGT. The CDR3 runs 15 residues. For the CDR3, the DNA is TGTGCCAGCAGTTACGGGACTAGCGGGGGGGATACGCAGTATTTT. Its protein product is CASSYGTSGGDTQYF.

With respect to this clone: One end of the junction fails to match germline, which may point to a read error. The CDR3 region has the DNA TGTGCCAGCAGTTACCCGCGCGGGGGGATCGCAGATACGCAGTGTTTT. This codes for CASSYPRGGIADTQCF. The V and J genes are TRBV6-2 or TRBV6-3 and TRBJ2-3; 8 nucleotides agree with TRBD2. This CDR3 region has 16 residues. Germline V CDR1 and CDR2: MNHEY, SVGEGT.

This clone was picked up a small number of times. The V call is TRBV6-1, the J call TRBJ2-3; TRBD1 agrees at 7 bases. Germline V gene sequence: CDR1 MNHNS, CDR2 SASEGT. This CDR3 comprises 12 residues. The V and J ends lost 6 bases and 11 bases, in that order; junction bases with no gene match: 8. CDR3 region: CASSFQGERQYF. The CDR3 nucleotides are TGTGCCAGCAGCTTTCAGGGGGAGCGGCAGTATTTT.

This clone has more than one count but fewer than ten. The chain has TRBV11-2 and TRBJ2-7; 13 bases are a match to TRBD2. The germline gives CDR1 SGHAT, CDR2 FQNNGV. V was pared by 3 bases and J by 2 bases, with 4 bases of the junction left unmatched. The CDR3 length is 16 residues. The CDR3 sequence is CASSFTSGGVPYEQYF. As DNA, the CDR3 is TGTGCCAGCAGCTTTACTAGCGGGGGGGTCCCCTACGAGCAGTACTTC.

The CDR3 DNA reads as TGCAGTGCACCCCAGTCCGTGACCTACGAGCAGTACTTC. This sequence encodes CSAPQSVTYEQYF. The rearrangement uses TRBV20-1 and TRBJ2-7, with D unclear. CDR3 size: 13 residues. Trimming left V 6 bases short and J 2 bases short, with 14 bases between. Per germline, CDR1 DFQATT and CDR2 SNEGSKA (reference sequence).

The chain carries TRBV10-3 and TRBJ2-1; the match to TRBD2 covers 9 bases. With V trimmed by 6 bases and J by 16 bases, 13 bases remained unmatched. Germline lookup yields CDR1 ENHRY and CDR2 SYGVKD. This CDR3 is 13 amino acids long. CDR3 nucleotide sequence: TGTGCCATCAGCAATAGCGGGGGCAGAGACGGATTCTTC. Translation gives CAISNSGGRDGFF.

The chain joins TRBV2 to TRBJ2-3; 7 nucleotides align to TRBD1. V gave up 3 bases and J gave up 0 bases; unmatched junction bases: 3. This CDR3 has 15 residues. Germline loops: CDR1 SNHLY, CDR2 FYNNEI. The CDR3: CASSETGSSTDTQYF. The CDR3, as DNA: TGTGCCAGCAGTGAGACAGGGTCTAGCACAGATACGCAGTATTTT. The full variable domain, its missing parts supplied by reference TRBV2 and TRBJ2-3, is EPEVTQTPSHQVTQMGQEVILRCVPISNHLYFYWYRQILGQKVEFLVSFYNNEISEKSEIFDDQFSVERPDGSNFTLKIRSTKLEDSAMYFCASSETGSSTDTQYFGPGTRLTVL.

This clone ranks as large. J is TRBJ2-7 and V is TRBV27; the match to TRBD2 covers 9 bases. Looked up from germline, CDR1 is MNHEY and CDR2 is SMNVEV (reference sequence). Trimming removed 4 bases from V and 1 base from J; junction bases left unmatched: 5. The CDR3 is 15 residues long. The CDR3 loop reads CASSSLAGKSYEQYF. DNA for the CDR3: TGTGCCAGCAGTTCCCTAGCGGGGAAATCCTACGAGCAGTACTTC.

The table lists this clone with a few counts. The rearrangement links TRBV2 to TRBJ1-4; D call uncertain. The CDR3 has 13 residues. Germline CDR1 is SNHLY and CDR2 is FYNNEI. Trimming cost V 7 bases and J 5 bases, with 11 bases left between them. The CDR3 nucleotides read TGTGCCAGCAAGGGAGGCGTAAATGAAAAACTGTTTTTT. Its translation is CASKGGVNEKLFF.